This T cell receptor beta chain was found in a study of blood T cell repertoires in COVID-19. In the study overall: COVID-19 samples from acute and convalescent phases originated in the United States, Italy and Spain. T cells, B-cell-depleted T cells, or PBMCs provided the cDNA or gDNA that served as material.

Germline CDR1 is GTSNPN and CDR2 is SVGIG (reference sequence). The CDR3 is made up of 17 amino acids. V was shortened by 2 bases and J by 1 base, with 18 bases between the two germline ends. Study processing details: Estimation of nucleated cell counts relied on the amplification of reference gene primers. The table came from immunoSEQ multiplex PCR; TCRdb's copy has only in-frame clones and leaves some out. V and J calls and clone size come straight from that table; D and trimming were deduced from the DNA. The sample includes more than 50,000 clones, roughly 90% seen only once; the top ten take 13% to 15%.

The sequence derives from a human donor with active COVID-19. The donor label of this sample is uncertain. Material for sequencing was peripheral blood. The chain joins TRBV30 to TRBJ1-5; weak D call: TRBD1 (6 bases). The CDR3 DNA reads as TGTGCCTGGAGTCCATATGCTCACAGGGCGAGCAATCAGCCCCAGCATTTT. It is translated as CAWSPYAHRASNQPQHF. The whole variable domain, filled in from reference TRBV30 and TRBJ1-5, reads SQTIHQWPATLVQPVGSPLSLECTVEGTSNPNLYWYRQAAGRGLQLLFYSVGIGQISSEVPQNLSASRPQDRQFILSSKKLLLSDSGFYLCAWSPYAHRASNQPQHFGDGTRLSIL.